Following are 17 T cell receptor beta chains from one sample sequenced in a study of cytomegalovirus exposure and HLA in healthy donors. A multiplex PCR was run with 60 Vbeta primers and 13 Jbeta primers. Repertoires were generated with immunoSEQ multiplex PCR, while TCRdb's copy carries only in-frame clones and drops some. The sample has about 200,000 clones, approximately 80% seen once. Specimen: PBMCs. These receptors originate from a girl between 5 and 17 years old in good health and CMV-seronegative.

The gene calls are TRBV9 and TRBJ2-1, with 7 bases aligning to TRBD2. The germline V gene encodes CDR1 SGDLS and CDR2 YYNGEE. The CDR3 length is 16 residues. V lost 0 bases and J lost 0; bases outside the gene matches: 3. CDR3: CASSVASGASYNEQFF. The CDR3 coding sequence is TGTGCCAGCAGCGTAGCGAGCGGGGCCTCCTACAATGAGCAGTTCTTC. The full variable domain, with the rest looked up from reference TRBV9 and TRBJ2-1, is DSGVTQTPKHLITATGQRVTLRCSPRSGDLSVYWYQQSLDQGLQFLIQYYNGEERAKGNILERFSAQQFPDLHSELNLSSLELGDSALYFCASSVASGASYNEQFFGPGTRLTVL.

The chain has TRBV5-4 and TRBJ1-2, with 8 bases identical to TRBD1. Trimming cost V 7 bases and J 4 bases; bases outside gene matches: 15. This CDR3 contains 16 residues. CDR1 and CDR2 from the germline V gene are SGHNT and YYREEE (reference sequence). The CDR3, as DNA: TGTGCCAGCTCCCCCTCCCCGGGACAGGTCGCCTATGGCTACACCTTC. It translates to CASSPSPGQVAYGYTF.

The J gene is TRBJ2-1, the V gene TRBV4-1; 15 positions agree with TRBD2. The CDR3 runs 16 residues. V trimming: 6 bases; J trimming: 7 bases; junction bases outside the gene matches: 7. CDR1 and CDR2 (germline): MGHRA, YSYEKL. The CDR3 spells CASSRWTSGGANEQFF. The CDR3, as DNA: TGCGCCAGCAGTCGCTGGACTAGCGGGGGGGCTAATGAGCAGTTCTTC.

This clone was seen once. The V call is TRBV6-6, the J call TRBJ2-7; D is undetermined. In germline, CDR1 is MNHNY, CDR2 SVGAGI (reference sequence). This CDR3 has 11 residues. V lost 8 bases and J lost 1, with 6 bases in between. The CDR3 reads CASALSYEQYF. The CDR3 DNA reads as TGTGCCAGCGCTCTATCCTACGAGCAGTACTTC.

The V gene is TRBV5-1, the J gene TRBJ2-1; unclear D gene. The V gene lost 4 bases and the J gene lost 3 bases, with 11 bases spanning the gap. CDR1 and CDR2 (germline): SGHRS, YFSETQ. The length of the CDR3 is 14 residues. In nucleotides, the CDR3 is TGCGCCAGCAGCGGTGGCCTTGACTACAATGAGCAGTTCTTC. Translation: CASSGGLDYNEQFF. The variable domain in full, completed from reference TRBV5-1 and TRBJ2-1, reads KAGVTQTPRYLIKTRGQQVTLSCSPISGHRSVSWYQQTPGQGLQFLFEYFSETQRNKGNFPGRFSGRQFSNSRSEMNVSTLELGDSALYLCASSGGLDYNEQFFGPGTRLTVL.

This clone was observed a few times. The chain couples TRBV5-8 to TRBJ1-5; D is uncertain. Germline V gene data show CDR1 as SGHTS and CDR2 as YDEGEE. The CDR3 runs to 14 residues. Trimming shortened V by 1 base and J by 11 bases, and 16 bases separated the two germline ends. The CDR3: CASSLFGILTAQHF. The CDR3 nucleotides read TGTGCCAGCAGCTTGTTTGGCATCTTGACTGCCCAGCATTTT. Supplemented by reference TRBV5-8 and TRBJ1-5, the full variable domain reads EAGVTQSPTHLIKTRGQQATLRCSPISGHTSVYWYQQALGLGLQFLLWYDEGEERNRGNFPPRFSGRQFPNYSSELNVNALELEDSALYLCASSLFGILTAQHFGDGTRLSIL.

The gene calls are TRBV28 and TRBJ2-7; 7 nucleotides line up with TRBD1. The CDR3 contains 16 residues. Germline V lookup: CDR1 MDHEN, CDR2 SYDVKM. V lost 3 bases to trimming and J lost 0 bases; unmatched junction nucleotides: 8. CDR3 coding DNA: TGTGCCAGCAGTTTTACCCCCGGGACAGACTCCTACGAGCAGTACTTC. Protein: CASSFTPGTDSYEQYF.

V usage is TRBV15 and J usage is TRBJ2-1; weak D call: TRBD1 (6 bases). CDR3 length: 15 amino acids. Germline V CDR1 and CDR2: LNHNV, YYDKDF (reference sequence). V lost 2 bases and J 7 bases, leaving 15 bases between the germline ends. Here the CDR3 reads CATSRSANRGNEQFF. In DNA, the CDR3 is TGTGCCACCAGCAGATCAGCCAATAGGGGGAATGAGCAGTTCTTC.

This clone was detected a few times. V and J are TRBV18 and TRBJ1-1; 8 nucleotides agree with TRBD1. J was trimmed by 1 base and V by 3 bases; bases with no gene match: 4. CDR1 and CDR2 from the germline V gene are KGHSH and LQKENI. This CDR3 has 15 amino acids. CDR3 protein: CASSPPGTGNTEAFF. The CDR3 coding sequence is TGTGCCAGCTCACCTCCCGGGACAGGGAACACTGAAGCTTTCTTT.

CDR3 bases: TGCAGTGCTAATCAGGAGGAGGAGGCTTTCTTT. Protein: CSANQEEEAFF. The chain couples TRBV20-1 to TRBJ1-1, with D hard to call. The CDR3 totals 11 residues. Germline V gene lookup returns CDR1 DFQATT and CDR2 SNEGSKA (reference sequence). V lost 4 bases to trimming and J lost 11 bases, with 14 bases between them.

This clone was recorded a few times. CDR3 bases: TGTGCCAGCACCCCCGGGAGGACAGGGGGTTACGAGCAGTACTTC. Translation: CASTPGRTGGYEQYF. This chain joins TRBV27 and TRBJ2-5, with TRBD1 matching 10 bases. The J call may be in error: the DNA end matches TRBJ2-7 better. CDR3 length: 15 residues. Germline values: CDR1 MNHEY, CDR2 SMNVEV (reference sequence).

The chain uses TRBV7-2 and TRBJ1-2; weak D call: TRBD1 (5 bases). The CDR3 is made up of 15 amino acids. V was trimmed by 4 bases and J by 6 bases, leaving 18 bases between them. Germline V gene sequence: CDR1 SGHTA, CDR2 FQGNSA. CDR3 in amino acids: CASSSRRQNPNGYTF. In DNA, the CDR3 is TGTGCCAGCAGCTCGAGACGACAGAACCCAAATGGCTACACCTTC. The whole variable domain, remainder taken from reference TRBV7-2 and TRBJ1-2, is GAGVSQSPSNKVTEKGKDVELRCDPISGHTALYWYRQSLGQGLEFLIYFQGNSAPDKSGLPSDRFSAERTGGSVSTLTIQRTQQEDSAVYLCASSSRRQNPNGYTFGSGTRLTVV.

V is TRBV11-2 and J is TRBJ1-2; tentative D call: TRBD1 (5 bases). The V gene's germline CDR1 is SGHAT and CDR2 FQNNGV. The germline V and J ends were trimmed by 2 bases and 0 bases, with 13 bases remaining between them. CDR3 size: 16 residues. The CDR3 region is CASSLYMTGANYGYTF. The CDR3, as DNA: TGTGCCAGCAGCTTATATATGACGGGGGCTAACTATGGCTACACCTTC.

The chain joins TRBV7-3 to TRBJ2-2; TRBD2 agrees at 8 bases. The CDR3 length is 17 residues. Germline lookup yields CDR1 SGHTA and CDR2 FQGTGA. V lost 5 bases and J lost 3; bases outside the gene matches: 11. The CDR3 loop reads CASSPPGAGVYTGELFF. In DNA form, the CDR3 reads TGTGCCAGCAGCCCTCCTGGAGCGGGGGTATACACCGGGGAGCTGTTTTTT.

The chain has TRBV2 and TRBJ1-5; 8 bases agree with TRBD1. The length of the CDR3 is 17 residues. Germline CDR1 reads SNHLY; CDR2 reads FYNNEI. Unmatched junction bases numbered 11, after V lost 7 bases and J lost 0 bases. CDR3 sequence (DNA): TGTGCCAGCAACTTTGCCGGGACAGGATATAGCAATCAGCCCCAGCATTTT. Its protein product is CASNFAGTGYSNQPQHF.

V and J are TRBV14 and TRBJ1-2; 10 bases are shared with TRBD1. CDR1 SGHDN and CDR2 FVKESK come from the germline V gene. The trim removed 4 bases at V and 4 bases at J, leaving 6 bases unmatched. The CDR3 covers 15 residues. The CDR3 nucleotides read TGTGCCAGCAGCCCGGGACAGGGGATCGCCTATGGCTACACCTTC. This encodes CASSPGQGIAYGYTF.

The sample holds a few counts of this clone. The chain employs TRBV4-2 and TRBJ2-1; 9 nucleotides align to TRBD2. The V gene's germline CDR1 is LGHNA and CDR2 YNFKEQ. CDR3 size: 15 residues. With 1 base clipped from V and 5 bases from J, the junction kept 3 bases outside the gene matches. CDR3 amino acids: CASSQAGGGDNEQFF. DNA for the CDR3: TGTGCCAGCAGCCAAGCCGGCGGGGGGGACAATGAGCAGTTCTTC.